The 3 T cell receptor beta chains given below trace back to one sample, sequenced in a study of PD-L1 blockade in urothelial cancer. Sequencing used immunoSEQ multiplex PCR; TCRdb keeps in-frame clones, though not all of them. The sample records 38,000 or so clones, 80% to 90% being singletons. The sample in question was PBMCs, obtained around atezolizumab (anti-PD-L1) treatment. The source is a man aged 60 to 75 with urothelial cancer.

J is TRBJ1-4 and V is TRBV6-1; TRBD1 aligns across 7 bases. The V and J ends lost 2 bases and 8 bases, in that order; junction bases with no gene match: 5. The germline V gene has CDR1 MNHNS and CDR2 SASEGT. CDR3 length: 14 residues. CDR3 bases: TGTGCCAGCAGTGAACTAGGGGGCGGGGAAAAACTGTTTTTT. The encoded protein is CASSELGGGEKLFF.

The chain uses TRBV28 and TRBJ2-1, with TRBD2 matching 15 bases. Looked up from germline, CDR1 is MDHEN and CDR2 is SYDVKM. The CDR3 spans 16 residues. Trimming took 6 bases from V and 5 from J; bases not matched to a gene: 5. CDR3 residues: CASRGLAGGTHNEQFF. Here the CDR3 DNA reads TGTGCCAGCAGGGGACTAGCGGGGGGAACACACAATGAGCAGTTCTTC.

This chain connects TRBV7-9 to TRBJ1-3, with 8 positions matching TRBD1. CDR3 length: 14 amino acids. Germline V lookup: CDR1 SEHNR, CDR2 FQNEAQ (reference sequence). V shed 6 bases, J shed 2 bases, and the junction held 3 bases outside the gene matches. DNA of the CDR3: TGTGCCAGCAGAATGACAGGGGCTGGAAACACCATATATTTT. Its translation is CASRMTGAGNTIYF.